A single sample gave rise to the 20 T cell receptor beta chains below, sequenced in a study of blood T cell repertoires in COVID-19. The protocol was immunoSEQ multiplex PCR, while the TCRdb copy is restricted to in-frame clones and leaves out a portion. The sample lists some 300,000 clones, about 90% occurring once. The source material was PBMCs or T cells enriched from blood (not recorded which). These receptors were obtained from a woman aged 25 to 45 who had recovered from COVID-19.

This clone was seen more than once but under ten times. The genes are TRBV4-1 and TRBJ1-4; D unclear. V was trimmed by 5 bases and J by 8 bases, leaving 27 bases between them. CDR1 and CDR2 (germline): MGHRA, YSYEKL. The CDR3 is made up of 18 amino acids. The CDR3, as DNA: TGCGCCAGCAGCGCCGGTTGGCGGGAGGGAGCTGTGAAGGAAAAACTGTTTTTT. It is translated as CASSAGWREGAVKEKLFF.

The chain combines TRBV19 with TRBJ1-5, with 7 bases that match TRBD1. Trimming at V came to 6 bases and at J to 2 bases, leaving 7 bases not matched to a gene. This CDR3 region has 15 residues. CDR1 is LNHDA, CDR2 SQIVND, per germline (reference sequence). CDR3 sequence: CASSDRVLGNQPQHF. The CDR3 DNA reads as TGTGCCAGTAGCGACAGGGTACTTGGCAATCAGCCCCAGCATTTT.

This chain uses TRBV10-3 with TRBJ2-2; D may be TRBD2 (6 bases). The V and J ends lost 6 bases and 3 bases respectively, with 11 bases between them. Germline V CDR1 and CDR2: ENHRY, SYGVKD. The CDR3 consists of 14 residues. CDR3 nucleotides: TGTGCCATCAGCCCCCCGGGGGACACCGGGGAGCTGTTTTTT. Translated, it gives CAISPPGDTGELFF.

The chain combines TRBV15 with TRBJ1-5; D uncertain. The CDR3 totals 18 residues. V was shortened by 0 bases and J by 2 bases, with 17 bases between the two germline ends. Germline values: CDR1 LNHNV, CDR2 YYDKDF (reference sequence). In DNA, the CDR3 is TGTGCCACCAGCAGAGAGGTAAATTTTTGGGGAGGCAATCAGCCCCAGCATTTT. It encodes CATSREVNFWGGNQPQHF.

This chain uses TRBV5-1 with TRBJ1-1; perhaps TRBD1 as D (6 bases). Trimming cost V 2 bases and J 4 bases, with 18 bases left between them. CDR3 length: 16 residues. Germline assignment: CDR1 SGHRS and CDR2 YFSETQ. DNA of the CDR3: TGCGCCAGCAGCTTTAGCCCGTTGGGGGCAAGCACTGAAGCTTTCTTT. Amino acids: CASSFSPLGASTEAFF.

The chain employs TRBV5-4 and TRBJ1-6, with D maybe TRBD1 (5 bases). Trimming cost V 0 bases and J 5 bases, with 6 bases left between them. The CDR3 runs to 14 residues. Germline V gene lookup returns CDR1 SGHNT and CDR2 YYREEE (reference sequence). For the CDR3, the DNA is TGTGCCAGCAGCTTGGAAGGGGATAATTCACCCCTCCACTTT. Translated: CASSLEGDNSPLHF.

This clone was seen just once. V usage is TRBV6-5 and J usage is TRBJ2-7, with 7 nucleotides matching TRBD1. V lost 6 bases and J lost 3; bases outside the gene matches: 5. Germline V gene data show CDR1 as MNHEY and CDR2 as SVGAGI. The CDR3 is made up of 13 amino acids. CDR3 DNA sequence: TGTGCCAGCAGGGGGGACAGAGACTACGAGCAGTACTTC. It yields the protein CASRGDRDYEQYF.

This clone was observed a single time. V gene TRBV10-1 combines with J gene TRBJ2-2; D remains unclear. The germline V and J ends were trimmed by 2 bases and 1 base, with 5 bases remaining between them. CDR1 and CDR2 from the germline V gene are WNHNN and SYGVQD (reference sequence). This CDR3 has 14 amino acids. The CDR3 loop reads CASSEIRNTGELFF. The CDR3 DNA reads as TGCGCCAGCAGTGAGATTAGGAACACCGGGGAGCTGTTTTTT.

The chain has TRBV15 and TRBJ1-2; 10 nucleotides agree with TRBD1. The CDR3 totals 16 residues. Germline trimming cut 2 bases from V and 4 bases from J; bases unmatched to any gene: 7. The germline gives CDR1 LNHNV, CDR2 YYDKDF (reference sequence). In DNA form, the CDR3 reads TGTGCCACCAGCAGAAGACAGGGGGCTTCCTTCTATGGCTACACCTTC. Translating it yields CATSRRQGASFYGYTF.

This clone was found once. Here the CDR3 DNA reads TGCGCCAGCGGGGGCCTAGCGGGGTACGAGCAGTACTTC. It yields the protein CASGGLAGYEQYF. The chain joins TRBV10-2 to TRBJ2-7, with 9 bases identical to TRBD2. This CDR3 is 13 amino acids long. Germline CDR1 and CDR2: WSHSY and SAAADI. V dropped 8 bases and J dropped 4; count of bases not matched to a gene: 6.

The chain couples TRBV5-1 to TRBJ1-4, with 10 bases fitting TRBD1. The CDR3 extends over 15 amino acids. The J segment lost 4 bases and the V segment lost 2 bases, leaving 2 bases of the junction unmatched. CDR1 is SGHRS, CDR2 YFSETQ, per germline. CDR3 DNA: TGCGCCAGCAGCTTCCGGACAGGGGGTAATGAAAAACTGTTTTTT. It translates to CASSFRTGGNEKLFF.

The chain has TRBV19 and TRBJ2-4, with 7 nucleotides matching TRBD1. The CDR3 loop spans 14 amino acids. V was pared by 1 base and J by 7 bases, with 4 bases of the junction left unmatched. CDR1 and CDR2 (germline): LNHDA, SQIVND (reference sequence). CDR3 bases: TGTGCCAGTAGTATAGCAGGGGGATGGAACATTCAGTACTTC. This translates into CASSIAGGWNIQYF. Based on the CDR3 plus reference TRBV19 and TRBJ2-4, the full variable domain is DGGITQSPKYLFRKEGQNVTLSCEQNLNHDAMYWYRQDPGQGLRLIYYSQIVNDFQKGDIAEGYSVSREKKESFPLTVTSAQKNPTAFYLCASSIAGGWNIQYFGAGTRLSVL.

V gene TRBV6-5 combines with J gene TRBJ1-5, with 7 nucleotides matching TRBD1. CDR1 is MNHEY and CDR2 is SVGAGI in the germline V gene. This CDR3 region has 15 residues. The V gene end was trimmed by 6 bases and the J gene end by 5 bases; junction bases not matched to a gene: 10. The CDR3 DNA reads as TGTGCCAGCAGAATAGACAGGGCCACGTATCAGCCCCAGCATTTT. Its protein product is CASRIDRATYQPQHF.

The chain has TRBV2 and TRBJ2-3; TRBD2 agrees at 9 bases. After removal of 4 bases from V and 5 bases from J, the junction contained 4 bases not matched to a gene. Germline V gives CDR1 SNHLY, CDR2 FYNNEI. CDR3 length: 14 residues. CDR3 protein: CASSGLAGQDTQYF. The DNA for the CDR3 is TGTGCCAGCAGTGGGCTAGCGGGGCAAGATACGCAGTATTTT.

The chain couples TRBV19 to TRBJ1-1, with D unclear. Deletions cut 7 bases from V and 3 bases from J, with 6 bases between. Germline V CDR1 and CDR2: LNHDA, SQIVND (reference sequence). This CDR3 is built from 11 residues. The CDR3 DNA sequence: TGTGCCAGTACCCGGGACACTGAAGCTTTCTTT. The encoded protein is CASTRDTEAFF.

The rearrangement joins TRBV7-9 to TRBJ1-1; 11 bases are shared with TRBD1. V lost 5 bases, J lost 8 bases, and 13 bases stayed unmatched. Germline V gene lookup returns CDR1 SEHNR and CDR2 FQNEAQ (reference sequence). The CDR3 consists of 16 residues. This chain's CDR3 is CASSPGPGTGGFEAFF. The CDR3 DNA sequence: TGTGCCAGCAGCCCAGGACCCGGGACAGGGGGTTTCGAAGCTTTCTTT. Using reference TRBV7-9 and TRBJ1-1 for the parts outside the CDR3, the full variable domain is DTGVSQNPRHKITKRGQNVTFRCDPISEHNRLYWYRQTLGQGPEFLTYFQNEAQLEKSRLLSDRFSAERPKGSFSTLEIQRTEQGDSAMYLCASSPGPGTGGFEAFFGQGTRLTVV.

Comment on this clone: Other DNA sequences in the same sample also yield this CDR3. The chain is built from TRBV28 and TRBJ1-6, with D unresolved. Per the germline V gene, CDR1 is MDHEN and CDR2 is SYDVKM. The ends were cut back, 3 bases at V and 7 bases at J, with 10 bases in the middle. This CDR3 spans 14 amino acids. The CDR3 DNA sequence: TGTGCCAGCAGTTTGCCAAGAGGGAATTCACCCCTCCACTTT. Amino acids: CASSLPRGNSPLHF.

The genes are TRBV2 and TRBJ1-5; the D is unclear. Trimming removed 2 bases from V and 8 bases from J, with 10 bases in between. Germline CDR1 and CDR2: SNHLY and FYNNEI. CDR3 size: 13 residues. In DNA form, the CDR3 reads TGTGCCAGCAGTGAAAAGAGGAGAGAGCCCCAGCATTTT. It specifies CASSEKRREPQHF.

The genes are TRBV9 and TRBJ1-3; TRBD1 matches at 7 bases. V trimming: 5 bases; J trimming: 0 bases; junction bases outside the gene matches: 11. The CDR3 contains 17 residues. The germline V gene encodes CDR1 SGDLS and CDR2 YYNGEE. DNA for the CDR3: TGTGCCAGCAGGAGAGGTGAACAGGGGAGCTCTGGAAACACCATATATTTT. Translating gives CASRRGEQGSSGNTIYF.

This rearrangement joins TRBV4-2 to TRBJ1-6, with D perhaps matching TRBD1 (6 bases). Germline V lookup: CDR1 LGHNA, CDR2 YNFKEQ. The CDR3 has 16 residues. Between the trimmed V and J ends, which lost 0 bases and 13 bases, there was a span of 19 bases. The CDR3 reads CASSQEMVSLRGPLHF. The CDR3 DNA reads TGTGCCAGCAGCCAAGAGATGGTCAGCCTTAGGGGGCCCCTCCACTTT.